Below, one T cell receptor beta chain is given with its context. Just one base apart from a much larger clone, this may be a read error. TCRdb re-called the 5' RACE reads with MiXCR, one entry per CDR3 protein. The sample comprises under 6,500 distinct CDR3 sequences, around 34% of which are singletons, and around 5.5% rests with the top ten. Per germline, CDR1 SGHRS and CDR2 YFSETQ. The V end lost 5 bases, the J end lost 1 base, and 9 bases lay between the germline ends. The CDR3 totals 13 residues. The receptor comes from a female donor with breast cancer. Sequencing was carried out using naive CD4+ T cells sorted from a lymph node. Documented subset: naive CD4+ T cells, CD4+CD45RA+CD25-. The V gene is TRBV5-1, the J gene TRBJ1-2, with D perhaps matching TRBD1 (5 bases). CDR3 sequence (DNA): TGCGCCAGCAGACAGGAGAGTAACTATGGCTACACCTTC. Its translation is CASRQESNYGYTF.